One and the same sample provided the 20 T cell receptor beta chains below, sequenced in a study of shared clonotypes between healthy human individuals. The table came from immunoSEQ multiplex PCR; TCRdb's copy has only in-frame clones and leaves some out. The table shows just over 2,000,000 clones, with 90% to 95% occurring only once. The sample comprised naive CD4+ T cells sorted from blood. Subset here: CD45RA+ positively selected. Receptors originate from a man between 18 and 29 years old in good health.

This clone was counted once. The chain joins TRBV4-1 to TRBJ2-7; D gene unclear. CDR1 is MGHRA, CDR2 YSYEKL, per germline. V lost 1 base and J lost 4, with 14 bases in between. This CDR3 contains 15 residues. CDR3 DNA: TGCGCCAGCAGCCAAGTAACTACGATTCCTTACGAGCAGTACTTC. It translates to CASSQVTTIPYEQYF.

The chain employs TRBV6-1 and TRBJ1-5, with D unclear. V was cut by 0 bases and J by 5 bases, with 8 bases left in between. Per germline, CDR1 MNHNS and CDR2 SASEGT. The CDR3 is made up of 14 amino acids. The CDR3, as DNA: TGTGCCAGCAGTGAAGCTTTAAGGGATCAGCCCCAGCATTTT. Translating it yields CASSEALRDQPQHF.

For the CDR3, the DNA is TGCAGTGCTAGAGAGGGCACCGACTACACCTTC. Translating it yields CSAREGTDYTF. V gene TRBV20-1 combines with J gene TRBJ1-2, with D unresolved. V dropped 0 bases and J dropped 10 bases, with 9 bases sitting between them. Germline V lookup: CDR1 DFQATT, CDR2 SNEGSKA (reference sequence). The CDR3 spans 11 residues.

This chain connects TRBV6-1 to TRBJ1-4; D remains unclear. CDR1 is MNHNS and CDR2 is SASEGT in the germline V gene. V was pared by 4 bases and J by 7 bases, with 13 bases between. The CDR3 is made up of 14 amino acids. The chain's CDR3 is CASSGSRSGEKLFF. The DNA for the CDR3 is TGTGCCAGCAGTGGTTCACGGAGTGGTGAAAAACTGTTTTTT.

This rearrangement joins TRBV6-6 to TRBJ1-5; D not certain. Looked up from germline, CDR1 is MNHNY and CDR2 is SVGAGI (reference sequence). This CDR3 has 12 residues. The CDR3 loop is CVAGESNQPQHF. The CDR3 DNA reads TGTGTGGCCGGGGAAAGCAATCAGCCCCAGCATTTT.

The V and J genes are TRBV19 and TRBJ1-1; TRBD1 matches 7 bases. V lost 5 bases to trimming and J lost 8 bases; unmatched junction nucleotides: 5. The CDR3 has 12 residues. The V gene's germline CDR1 is LNHDA and CDR2 SQIVND (reference sequence). CDR3 DNA sequence: TGTGCCAGTAGTGTGACACAGGGGGAAGCTTTCTTT. Translated, it gives CASSVTQGEAFF.

This chain joins TRBV15 and TRBJ2-5; D is unclear. Trimming cost V 0 bases and J 5 bases, with 10 bases left between them. CDR1 and CDR2 (germline): LNHNV, YYDKDF (reference sequence). The CDR3 has 14 amino acids. CDR3 protein: CATSRDHYRETQYF. In DNA, the CDR3 is TGTGCCACCAGCAGAGATCACTATCGGGAGACCCAGTACTTC.

Worth noting for this clone: This sample includes further DNA sequences coding for the same CDR3. The rearrangement uses TRBV6-5 and TRBJ1-6; no clear D. The germline V gene has CDR1 MNHEY and CDR2 SVGAGI. The length of the CDR3 is 13 residues. Trimming shortened V by 6 bases and J by 8 bases, and 11 bases separated the two germline ends. CDR3 nucleotide sequence: TGTGCCAGCAGCCGGACGAGAGATTCACCCCTCCACTTT. Its translation: CASSRTRDSPLHF.

The chain recombines TRBV5-6 with TRBJ2-5; D not resolved. V was clipped by 0 bases and J by 5 bases, with 8 bases between them. This CDR3 has 13 residues. Germline V gives CDR1 SGHDT, CDR2 YYEEEE. This CDR3 is CASSLAMGETQYF. The CDR3, as DNA: TGTGCCAGCAGCTTGGCTATGGGGGAGACCCAGTACTTC.

This chain links TRBV19 with TRBJ1-2; no reliable D call. Trimming took off 0 bases at V and 5 bases at J, with 7 bases between the two ends. The germline V gene has CDR1 LNHDA and CDR2 SQIVND (reference sequence). CDR3 length: 13 residues. The CDR3: CASSIDPGYGYTF. Written as DNA, the CDR3 is TGTGCCAGTAGTATAGATCCCGGGTATGGCTACACCTTC.

V gene TRBV9 combines with J gene TRBJ2-3; TRBD1 agrees at 9 bases. V was pared by 3 bases and J by 3 bases, with 5 bases of the junction left unmatched. Per germline, CDR1 SGDLS and CDR2 YYNGEE. The length of the CDR3 is 15 residues. The chain's CDR3 is CASSGSGQGTDTQYF. CDR3 DNA sequence: TGTGCCAGCAGCGGATCGGGACAGGGAACAGATACGCAGTATTTT.

This clone was seen a single time. The V gene is TRBV6-6, the J gene TRBJ2-5, with 8 nucleotides matching TRBD1. CDR3 size: 14 residues. Germline values: CDR1 MNHNY, CDR2 SVGAGI (reference sequence). Unmatched junction bases numbered 7, after V lost 6 bases and J lost 4 bases. CDR3 nucleotide sequence: TGTGCCAGCAGACTAACAGGGGGGTCAGAGACCCAGTACTTC. It translates to CASRLTGGSETQYF.

The chain carries TRBV30 and TRBJ1-4; D unclear. V shed 1 base and J shed 4 bases, with 13 bases lying between them. Germline CDR1 GTSNPN, CDR2 SVGIG (reference sequence). The CDR3 sequence is 15 residues long. The CDR3 DNA reads as TGTGCCTGGAGTGCGGCCGGTGCGGTTAATGAAAAACTGTTTTTT. The encoded protein is CAWSAAGAVNEKLFF.

This rearrangement joins TRBV7-9 to TRBJ1-5; D is ambiguous. Germline-derived CDR1 and CDR2 are SEHNR and FQNEAQ (reference sequence). This CDR3 is 14 amino acids long. V shed 5 bases and J shed 9 bases, with 17 bases lying between them. The CDR3 DNA reads as TGTGCCAGCAGCCCGTCGGCCGGAGGTGGGCCCCAGCATTTT. Translation: CASSPSAGGGPQHF.

Of note for this clone: Other DNA sequences from this sample encode an identical CDR3 as well. This chain joins TRBV5-1 and TRBJ2-7; 11 bases line up with TRBD1. The CDR3 has 16 residues. The trim removed 3 bases at V and 2 bases at J, leaving 7 bases unmatched. Germline V gene sequence: CDR1 SGHRS, CDR2 YFSETQ. The CDR3 is CASSSLPGQGAYEQYF. CDR3 sequence (DNA): TGCGCCAGCAGCTCCCTACCGGGACAGGGGGCCTACGAGCAGTACTTC.

The rearrangement joins TRBV28 to TRBJ2-7; D call uncertain. Trimming left V 3 bases short and J 5 bases short, with 11 bases between. Germline CDR1 MDHEN, CDR2 SYDVKM. The CDR3 is 13 amino acids. The CDR3 loop is CASSFGPTDEQYF. The DNA for the CDR3 is TGTGCCAGCAGTTTTGGACCTACAGACGAGCAGTACTTC.

This CDR3 reads CASSYGAGDRGYEQYF. The CDR3 region has the DNA TGTGCCAGCAGCTATGGGGCCGGGGACAGGGGCTACGAGCAGTACTTC. The chain has TRBV7-9 and TRBJ2-7; TRBD1 matches at 10 bases. The CDR3 contains 16 residues. J was trimmed by 3 bases and V by 4 bases; bases with no gene match: 9. Germline loops: CDR1 SEHNR, CDR2 FQNEAQ (reference sequence).

The V and J genes are TRBV4-2 and TRBJ2-5; tentatively, D is TRBD1 (5 bases). The CDR3 extends over 15 amino acids. Germline V gene sequence: CDR1 LGHNA, CDR2 YNFKEQ. Deletions cut 4 bases from V and 1 base from J, with 13 bases between. For the CDR3, the DNA is TGTGCCAGCAGCCCTGGCCGACAGATCCAAGAGACCCAGTACTTC. This translates into CASSPGRQIQETQYF.

CDR3: CASSLIGTGRGNTEAFF. The CDR3 DNA follows: TGTGCCAGCAGCTTAATAGGGACAGGGCGTGGGAACACTGAAGCTTTCTTT. The genes are TRBV11-2 and TRBJ1-1, with TRBD1 identical over 9 bases. CDR3 length: 17 amino acids. V shed 2 bases and J 1 base; nucleotides not matched to a gene: 8. The germline CDR1 and CDR2 sequences are SGHAT and FQNNGV.

A remark on this clone: A read error may explain this, as a much larger clone is one base away. The DNA of the CDR3 is TGTGCCTGGGGCCCCTCAGGGCCCGGGGAGCTGTTTTTT. This codes for CAWGPSGPGELFF. V usage is TRBV30 and J usage is TRBJ2-2, with D perhaps TRBD1 (5 bases). The CDR3 has 13 residues. V gave up 5 bases and J gave up 6 bases, with 13 bases separating them. Looked up from germline, CDR1 is GTSNPN and CDR2 is SVGIG (reference sequence).